The next 31 T cell receptor beta chains were all read from a single sample in a study of lymphopenia after photon versus proton radiotherapy. Assay used: immunoSEQ multiplex PCR; TCRdb lists only in-frame clones, some missing. The sample yields 77,000 or so clones, 83% seen once. The sequenced sample was peripheral blood, obtained from a patient treated with proton-based radiotherapy. These receptors came from a man aged 55 to 70 with pancreatic cancer.

The genes are TRBV30 and TRBJ2-3, with 7 positions matching TRBD2. Germline V CDR1 and CDR2: GTSNPN, SVGIG (reference sequence). The CDR3 extends over 15 amino acids. The ends lost 7 bases at V and 3 bases at J; junction bases unmatched: 13. CDR3: CASSGGRDWTDTQYF. DNA for the CDR3: TGTGCCTCTTCGGGGGGTCGGGATTGGACAGATACGCAGTATTTT.

The CDR3, as DNA: TGTGCCAGCAGCCGATCCAGGGGAGCCTACGAGCAGTACTTC. Amino acid sequence: CASSRSRGAYEQYF. The V call is TRBV14, the J call TRBJ2-7, with a weak D call TRBD1 (6 bases). The length of the CDR3 is 14 residues. CDR1 is SGHDN and CDR2 is FVKESK in the germline V gene. Trimming removed 4 bases at V and 2 bases at J, with 12 bases between.

The rearrangement links TRBV7-9 to TRBJ2-5, with D possibly being TRBD2 (6 bases). Germline values: CDR1 SEHNR, CDR2 FQNEAQ (reference sequence). The V gene lost 4 bases and the J gene lost 7 bases, with 13 bases spanning the gap. This CDR3 is 13 amino acids long. The CDR3 reads CASSSAGWRTQYF. CDR3 nucleotide sequence: TGTGCCAGCAGCTCCGCGGGATGGAGGACCCAGTACTTC.

In its sample, this clone was seen once. The J gene is TRBJ1-2, the V gene TRBV5-1, with 7 nucleotides matching TRBD1. Unmatched junction bases numbered 14, after V lost 4 bases and J lost 8 bases. The CDR3 covers 15 residues. Germline V gives CDR1 SGHRS, CDR2 YFSETQ. The CDR3: CASSPRTGLTRGYTF. CDR3 nucleotides: TGCGCCAGCAGCCCAAGGACAGGACTAACGCGGGGCTACACCTTC.

The chain couples TRBV28 to TRBJ1-5, with D possibly TRBD1 on 5 matching bases. V was shortened by 6 bases and J by 0 bases, with 15 bases between the two germline ends. Germline V gene data show CDR1 as MDHEN and CDR2 as SYDVKM. This CDR3 contains 16 residues. CDR3 loop: CASRDLDTLSNQPQHF. The CDR3 bases are TGTGCCAGCAGAGATTTGGACACACTTAGCAATCAGCCCCAGCATTTT.

This clone has just one count. The chain recombines TRBV30 with TRBJ2-6, with TRBD1 matching 8 bases. V dropped 3 bases and J dropped 0; count of bases not matched to a gene: 10. This CDR3 contains 18 residues. Per germline, CDR1 GTSNPN and CDR2 SVGIG (reference sequence). The CDR3 DNA reads TGTGCCTGGAGCTTCGACAGGGGAGAACTCTCTGGGGCCAACGTCCTGACTTTC. It encodes CAWSFDRGELSGANVLTF.

This chain joins TRBV11-1 and TRBJ2-1; possible D gene TRBD2, 6 bases. There are 17 residues in the CDR3. Trimming cost V 5 bases and J 8 bases, with 25 bases left between them. Looked up from germline, CDR1 is SGHAT and CDR2 is FQDESV (reference sequence). The CDR3 protein is CASSPGVVVGLTHEQFF. CDR3 sequence (DNA): TGTGCCAGCAGCCCGGGAGTCGTGGTCGGTTTAACGCATGAGCAGTTCTTC.

V usage is TRBV7-2 and J usage is TRBJ2-1, with 13 bases that match TRBD2. V shed 8 bases and J 8 bases; nucleotides not matched to a gene: 9. The CDR3 covers 15 residues. CDR1 and CDR2 from the germline V gene are SGHTA and FQGNSA. The CDR3 nucleotides read TGTGCCAGCGGCGGACTAGCGGGAGAATCCCATGAGCAGTTCTTC. This translates into CASGGLAGESHEQFF. Full variable domain (remainder filled in from reference TRBV7-2 and TRBJ2-1): GAGVSQSPSNKVTEKGKDVELRCDPISGHTALYWYRQSLGQGLEFLIYFQGNSAPDKSGLPSDRFSAERTGGSVSTLTIQRTQQEDSAVYLCASGGLAGESHEQFFGPGTRLTVL.

The chain couples TRBV2 to TRBJ2-1, with D possibly called TRBD1 or TRBD2 (5 bases each). Germline CDR1 is SNHLY and CDR2 is FYNNEI. CDR3 length: 15 residues. The ends were cut back, 4 bases at V and 7 bases at J, with 17 bases in the middle. CDR3 nucleotides: TGTGCCAGCAGTGCACTAGGTGGGGGAAAAAATGAGCAGTTCTTC. This translates into CASSALGGGKNEQFF.

This rearrangement joins TRBV2 to TRBJ1-1; no clear D. Germline CDR1 SNHLY, CDR2 FYNNEI. V shed 6 bases and J shed 2 bases, with 13 bases lying between them. The CDR3 has 14 amino acids. In DNA form, the CDR3 reads TGTGCCAGCAGGCAAACGTCCGTTAACACTGAAGCTTTCTTT. This codes for CASRQTSVNTEAFF.

This clone was picked up a small number of times. The rearrangement uses TRBV7-8 and TRBJ2-5; 9 nucleotides agree with TRBD2. V shed 4 bases and J 6 bases; nucleotides not matched to a gene: 9. This CDR3 is 15 amino acids long. CDR1 is SGHVS and CDR2 is FQNEAQ in the germline V gene. CDR3 nucleotide sequence: TGTGCCAGCAGCTCCAGGACTAGCGAGGAAAAGACCCAGTACTTC. Translated, it gives CASSSRTSEEKTQYF. The full variable domain, its missing parts supplied by reference TRBV7-8 and TRBJ2-5, is GAGVSQSPRYKVAKRGQDVALRCDPISGHVSLFWYQQALGQGPEFLTYFQNEAQLDKSGLPSDRFFAERPEGSVSTLKIQRTQQEDSAVYLCASSSRTSEEKTQYFGPGTRLLVL.

This chain links TRBV15 with TRBJ2-7, with a tentative D call TRBD2 (6 bases). Germline CDR1 is LNHNV and CDR2 is YYDKDF (reference sequence). The CDR3 loop spans 15 amino acids. V was shortened by 0 bases and J by 0 bases, with 9 bases between the two germline ends. Written as DNA, the CDR3 is TGTGCCACCAGCAGAGATCGGGACTTCTCCTACGAGCAGTACTTC. It codes for CATSRDRDFSYEQYF.

The genes are TRBV7-9 and TRBJ2-5; 8 nucleotides line up with TRBD2. J gave up 2 bases and V 2 bases, and 4 bases lay outside the gene matches. The CDR3 is 15 residues long. The germline V gene encodes CDR1 SEHNR and CDR2 FQNEAQ (reference sequence). The CDR3 DNA reads as TGTGCCAGCAGCTTACCGGGACTAGGGCAAGAGACCCAGTACTTC. Translation: CASSLPGLGQETQYF.

The chain employs TRBV28 and TRBJ2-6; 11 bases are shared with TRBD1. This CDR3 is 16 amino acids long. Germline-derived CDR1 and CDR2 are MDHEN and SYDVKM. Trimming removed 6 bases from V and 4 bases from J; junction bases left unmatched: 5. CDR3 sequence reads: CASSDGQGAGANVLTF. The CDR3 region has the DNA TGTGCCAGCAGCGATGGACAGGGGGCCGGGGCCAACGTCCTGACTTTC. The full variable domain, with the rest looked up from reference TRBV28 and TRBJ2-6, is DVKVTQSSRYLVKRTGEKVFLECVQDMDHENMFWYRQDPGLGLRLIYFSYDVKMKEKGDIPEGYSVSREKKERFSLILESASTNQTSMYLCASSDGQGAGANVLTFGAGSRLTVL.

J is TRBJ1-4 and V is TRBV5-1; 9 positions agree with TRBD1. Germline trimming cut 3 bases from V and 2 bases from J; bases unmatched to any gene: 2. This CDR3 comprises 15 residues. The V gene's germline CDR1 is SGHRS and CDR2 YFSETQ. The CDR3 DNA reads TGCGCCAGCAGCTCCGGACAGGGGACTAATGAAAAACTGTTTTTT. This codes for CASSSGQGTNEKLFF.

Notes on this clone: Other nucleotide sequences from this sample produce the same CDR3. This chain joins TRBV28 and TRBJ2-5; D call uncertain. Trimming removed 5 bases at V and 5 bases at J, with 6 bases between. Germline V CDR1 and CDR2: MDHEN, SYDVKM. CDR3 length equals 11 residues. DNA of the CDR3: TGTGCCAGCAGTAGTGAGGAGACCCAGTACTTC. It specifies CASSSEETQYF.

The chain couples TRBV5-1 to TRBJ2-7; D may correspond to TRBD1 or TRBD2 (6 bases each). V lost 0 bases and J 6 bases, leaving 10 bases between the germline ends. Germline lookup yields CDR1 SGHRS and CDR2 YFSETQ. The CDR3 runs to 13 residues. The CDR3, as DNA: TGCGCCAGCAGCTTGGAGGGGGGCGGCGAGCAGTACTTC. Translation gives CASSLEGGGEQYF.

This chain links TRBV13 with TRBJ1-1; TRBD1 is a possible D gene (5 bases). The CDR3 sequence is 15 residues long. Germline assignment: CDR1 PRHDT and CDR2 FYEKMQ (reference sequence). Trimming left V 5 bases short and J 3 bases short, with 16 bases between. CDR3 sequence: CASSRRSGVHTEAFF. The CDR3 DNA reads as TGTGCCAGCAGCCGGAGGTCGGGGGTTCACACTGAAGCTTTCTTT.

The chain uses TRBV30 and TRBJ2-3; D tentatively fits TRBD1 or TRBD2 (5 bases each). V was clipped by 1 base and J by 1 base, with 12 bases between them. Germline V CDR1 and CDR2: GTSNPN, SVGIG (reference sequence). The CDR3 is 15 residues long. Here the CDR3 DNA reads TGTGCCTGGAGTGCAGGGACGGCGGGCACAGATACGCAGTATTTT. This encodes CAWSAGTAGTDTQYF.

V usage is TRBV29-1 and J usage is TRBJ1-4, with D unclear. The germline CDR1 and CDR2 sequences are SQVTM and ANQGSEA. This CDR3 is 12 amino acids long. The V and J ends lost 6 bases and 5 bases respectively, with 10 bases between them. CDR3 in amino acids: CSVRDTNEKLFF. CDR3 coding DNA: TGCAGCGTACGAGATACGAATGAAAAACTGTTTTTT.

This clone was recorded once. The gene calls are TRBV19 and TRBJ2-6; D gene ambiguous. The CDR3 runs to 14 residues. The germline V gene has CDR1 LNHDA and CDR2 SQIVND (reference sequence). V shed 3 bases and J shed 2 bases, with 5 bases lying between them. CDR3 in amino acids: CASSMSAGANVLTF. For the CDR3, the DNA is TGTGCCAGTAGTATGTCGGCTGGGGCCAACGTCCTGACTTTC.

The CDR3 DNA sequence: TGTGCCAGCAGCTCACTAAAGGGGGCGCGGAATGAGCAGTTCTTC. Translated, it gives CASSSLKGARNEQFF. The chain employs TRBV11-3 and TRBJ2-1, with 7 positions matching TRBD1. From germline, CDR1 is SGHNT and CDR2 YENEEA. The trim removed 4 bases at V and 7 bases at J, leaving 10 bases unmatched. The CDR3 is 15 amino acids. The whole variable domain, filled in from reference TRBV11-3 and TRBJ2-1, reads EAGVVQSPRYKIIEKKQPVAFWCNPISGHNTLYWYLQNLGQGPELLIRYENEEAVDDSQLPKDRFSAERLKGVDSTLKIQPAELGDSAVYLCASSSLKGARNEQFFGPGTRLTVL.

This clone came up a few times. The rearrangement uses TRBV9 and TRBJ2-5; TRBD2 matches 13 bases. This CDR3 comprises 15 residues. Per the germline V gene, CDR1 is SGDLS and CDR2 is YYNGEE. V was pared by 3 bases and J by 5 bases, with 4 bases of the junction left unmatched. The CDR3 spells CASSGGLAGLETQYF. CDR3 in DNA: TGTGCCAGCAGCGGGGGACTAGCGGGACTGGAGACCCAGTACTTC.

The chain has TRBV10-1 and TRBJ1-1; D may be TRBD1 (6 bases). Trimming removed 0 bases at V and 5 bases at J, with 13 bases between. The germline V gene has CDR1 WNHNN and CDR2 SYGVQD (reference sequence). The CDR3 spans 15 residues. The CDR3 region has the DNA TGCGCCAGCAGTGAGTCGCGGGGGGCGCGAACTGAAGCTTTCTTT. Residues: CASSESRGARTEAFF.

The chain recombines TRBV5-6 with TRBJ2-2; D is undetermined. Germline V gives CDR1 SGHDT, CDR2 YYEEEE. The V end was cut by 0 bases, the J end by 6 bases, with 12 bases between. The CDR3 sequence is 15 residues long. The CDR3 bases are TGTGCCAGCAGCTTGGCCCAATCAGGAGCCGGGGAGCTGTTTTTT. It specifies CASSLAQSGAGELFF. The complete variable domain, with remaining parts taken from reference TRBV5-6 and TRBJ2-2, reads DAGVTQSPTHLIKTRGQQVTLRCSPKSGHDTVSWYQQALGQGPQFIFQYYEEEERQRGNFPDRFSGHQFPNYSSELNVNALLLGDSALYLCASSLAQSGAGELFFGEGSRLTVL.

The chain joins TRBV30 to TRBJ2-2; perhaps TRBD1 as D (5 bases). CDR1 is GTSNPN, CDR2 SVGIG, per germline (reference sequence). The CDR3 length is 15 residues. Trimming removed 1 base from V and 4 bases from J, with 13 bases in between. The CDR3 here is CAWSGGLGSTGELFF. For the CDR3, the DNA is TGTGCCTGGAGTGGGGGCCTGGGCAGCACCGGGGAGCTGTTTTTT.

The V and J genes are TRBV2 and TRBJ2-1; 14 bases agree with TRBD2. Trimming at V came to 5 bases and at J to 7 bases, leaving 10 bases not matched to a gene. CDR1 and CDR2 (germline): SNHLY, FYNNEI. This CDR3 is 17 amino acids long. CDR3 region: CASSSPGTSGRGNEQFF. The CDR3 region has the DNA TGTGCCAGCAGTTCCCCCGGGACTAGCGGGAGAGGTAATGAGCAGTTCTTC.

The chain links TRBV6-1 to TRBJ2-4; 12 bases map to TRBD2. J gave up 7 bases and V 4 bases, and 8 bases lay outside the gene matches. This CDR3 contains 16 residues. CDR1 and CDR2 from the germline V gene are MNHNS and SASEGT. The CDR3 DNA sequence: TGTGCCAGCAGTGTCGGACTAGCGGGAATCCAGAACATTCAGTACTTC. Its protein is CASSVGLAGIQNIQYF.

There are a few counts of this clone. V and J are TRBV11-2 and TRBJ1-2; 8 nucleotides agree with TRBD1. Germline lookup yields CDR1 SGHAT and CDR2 FQNNGV. The CDR3 spans 14 residues. V lost 5 bases, J lost 6 bases, and 8 bases stayed unmatched. Here the CDR3 reads CASSVFRTGNGYTF. Written as DNA, the CDR3 is TGTGCCAGCAGCGTATTTCGGACAGGGAATGGCTACACCTTC.

This clone was seen only once. This sequence joins TRBV29-1 and TRBJ2-7; 10 bases are shared with TRBD1. Germline V gene sequence: CDR1 SQVTM, CDR2 ANQGSEA. The CDR3 totals 13 residues. V was pared by 7 bases and J by 3 bases, with 6 bases of the junction left unmatched. The CDR3 loop reads CSASRDRGYEQYF. Written as DNA, the CDR3 is TGCAGCGCCTCACGGGACAGGGGCTACGAGCAGTACTTC.

V usage is TRBV7-9 and J usage is TRBJ1-2; D unresolved. V gave up 3 bases and J gave up 7 bases, with 9 bases separating them. The V gene's germline CDR1 is SEHNR and CDR2 FQNEAQ (reference sequence). The length of the CDR3 is 12 residues. The CDR3 DNA is TGTGCCAGCAGCTTGACGAAGGTTGGCTACACCTTC. The encoded protein is CASSLTKVGYTF.